Listed here are 5 T cell receptor beta chains from one sample, sequenced in a study of CD8 T cells in ankylosing spondylitis. Study outcomes and limitations: A TCR beta motif of under 10 highly homologous variants seemed to mark ankylosing spondylitis blood.

TCRdb ran MiXCR on the 5' RACE reads and lists one entry per CDR3 protein. Among more than 600,000 distinct CDR3 sequences, under 20% were seen once, and the ten largest hold around a fifth. For these receptors, no antigen is known. Material for sequencing was blood, either unsorted or a sorted T cell fraction (not recorded which). The receptors come from a male donor with ankylosing spondylitis.

The gene calls are TRBV20-1 and TRBJ2-7, with D possibly being TRBD2 (6 bases). CDR3 size: 12 residues. Germline assignment: CDR1 DFQATT and CDR2 SNEGSKA (reference sequence). Trimming left V 7 bases short and J 3 bases short, with 13 bases between. The CDR3 protein is CSVRPEGYEQYF. The CDR3 region has the DNA TGCAGTGTCAGACCGGAGGGCTACGAGCAGTACTTC.

The rearrangement joins TRBV6-2 or TRBV6-3 to TRBJ2-4; 13 nucleotides align to TRBD2. V lost 6 bases to trimming and J lost 0 bases; unmatched junction nucleotides: 8. The CDR3 spans 18 residues. The germline V gene has CDR1 MNHEY and CDR2 SVGEGT. CDR3 protein: CASRTGLAGELAKNIQYF. The CDR3 coding sequence is TGTGCCAGCAGGACCGGACTAGCGGGAGAGCTAGCCAAAAACATTCAGTACTTC.

The chain links TRBV6-1 to TRBJ2-1; possibly TRBD2 for D (6 bases). This CDR3 has 15 residues. The V end was cut by 4 bases, the J end by 7 bases, with 17 bases between. Germline loops: CDR1 MNHNS, CDR2 SASEGT. CDR3 amino acids: CASSGLDPIGNEQFF. DNA of the CDR3: TGTGCCAGCAGTGGACTAGATCCCATTGGGAATGAGCAGTTCTTC.

This clonotype showed up many times. The chain joins TRBV20-1 to TRBJ2-7; a possible D gene is TRBD2 (5 bases). V dropped 0 bases and J dropped 4 bases, with 13 bases sitting between them. CDR1 is DFQATT, CDR2 SNEGSKA, per germline (reference sequence). The length of the CDR3 is 14 residues. The CDR3 coding sequence is TGCAGTGCTAGAGATGGATCTCGGGAATACGAGCAGTACTTC. Amino acids: CSARDGSREYEQYF.

This clonotype appeared a few times. V and J are TRBV20-1 and TRBJ2-5; D unresolved. The CDR3 totals 13 residues. V dropped 6 bases and J dropped 2 bases, with 13 bases sitting between them. Per the germline V gene, CDR1 is DFQATT and CDR2 is SNEGSKA (reference sequence). The CDR3 region is CSADELGQETQYF. The CDR3 coding sequence is TGCAGTGCCGACGAACTCGGACAAGAGACCCAGTACTTC.